The clone carrying this T cell receptor (beta chain) appeared once. This sample is part of a study of T cell responses to AZD1222 COVID-19 vaccine. Only in-frame clones appear in the TCRdb table, and some are missing; sequencing was by immunoSEQ multiplex PCR. The data contain 95,000 to 150,000 clones, about 90% of them seen just once; the ten biggest clones take up 1.5% to 2%. Per the germline V gene, CDR1 is SGHRS and CDR2 is YFSETQ. V was cut by 7 bases and J by 9 bases, with 14 bases left in between. The CDR3 loop spans 13 amino acids. J is TRBJ1-6 and V is TRBV5-1; D not certain. The specimen comprised peripheral blood, sampled on day 0 of AZD1222 vaccination. The clonotype was recovered from an adult in good health. The CDR3 loop reads CASGEGNGSPLHF. The DNA of the CDR3 is TGCGCCAGCGGGGAGGGAAACGGTTCACCCCTCCACTTT.